What follows are 6 T cell receptor beta chains derived from one specimen sequenced in a study of blood T cell repertoires in COVID-19. Data came from immunoSEQ multiplex PCR; TCRdb stores just in-frame clones and leaves some out. The data show roughly 230,000 clones, more than 65% seen once. Sequencing was done on a sample of PBMCs or T cells enriched from blood (not recorded which). The receptors were gathered from a man over 45 who had recovered from COVID-19.

This rearrangement joins TRBV5-4 to TRBJ2-5; 12 bases map to TRBD2. V lost 1 base and J lost 1; bases outside the gene matches: 11. The CDR3 runs 19 residues. The germline V gene has CDR1 SGHNT and CDR2 YYREEE (reference sequence). The CDR3 DNA sequence: TGTGCCAGCAGCTTGACGACTAGCGGGAGTGAGAGGCTCCAAGAGACCCAGTACTTC. This codes for CASSLTTSGSERLQETQYF.

The chain is built from TRBV3-1 (or the pseudogene TRBV3-2) and TRBJ1-4; D is perhaps TRBD1 (5 bases). Germline-derived CDR1 and CDR2 are LGHDT and YNNKEL (reference sequence). The germline V and J ends were trimmed by 3 bases and 8 bases, with 13 bases remaining between them. There are 14 residues in the CDR3. CDR3 loop: CASSHTRVEEKLFF. CDR3 bases: TGTGCCAGCAGCCATACCAGGGTGGAAGAAAAACTGTTTTTT.

This rearrangement joins TRBV5-1 to TRBJ2-1; a weak D match, TRBD2 (5 bases). Trimming shortened V by 2 bases and J by 5 bases, and 11 bases separated the two germline ends. Germline CDR1 SGHRS, CDR2 YFSETQ. This CDR3 has 14 amino acids. The CDR3 bases are TGCGCCAGCAGCTTTTCCCAGCGGAACAATGAGCAGTTCTTC. Its translation is CASSFSQRNNEQFF.

This chain joins TRBV11-2 and TRBJ2-1, with D uncertain. The CDR3 is 13 residues long. The germline V gene has CDR1 SGHAT and CDR2 FQNNGV. The V gene lost 0 bases and the J gene lost 7 bases, with 7 bases spanning the gap. CDR3 sequence: CASSLDQANEQFF. In nucleotides, the CDR3 is TGTGCCAGCAGCTTAGATCAAGCGAATGAGCAGTTCTTC.

This chain joins TRBV6-4 and TRBJ2-2; possible D gene TRBD1, 6 bases. The V end lost 6 bases, the J end lost 2 bases, and 7 bases lay between the germline ends. The CDR3 length is 13 residues. Germline values: CDR1 MRHNA, CDR2 SNTAGT. The CDR3 bases are TGTGCCAGCAGCGGGACAAACACCGGGGAGCTGTTTTTT. Its protein is CASSGTNTGELFF.

The rearrangement links TRBV11-2 to TRBJ2-7, with TRBD1 matching 7 bases. From germline, CDR1 is SGHAT and CDR2 FQNNGV. Trimming removed 4 bases from V and 5 bases from J; junction bases left unmatched: 17. This CDR3 contains 17 residues. The CDR3: CASSSIGVPGQSHEQYF. Here the CDR3 DNA reads TGTGCCAGCAGCTCGATCGGGGTACCGGGACAGAGCCACGAGCAGTACTTC.